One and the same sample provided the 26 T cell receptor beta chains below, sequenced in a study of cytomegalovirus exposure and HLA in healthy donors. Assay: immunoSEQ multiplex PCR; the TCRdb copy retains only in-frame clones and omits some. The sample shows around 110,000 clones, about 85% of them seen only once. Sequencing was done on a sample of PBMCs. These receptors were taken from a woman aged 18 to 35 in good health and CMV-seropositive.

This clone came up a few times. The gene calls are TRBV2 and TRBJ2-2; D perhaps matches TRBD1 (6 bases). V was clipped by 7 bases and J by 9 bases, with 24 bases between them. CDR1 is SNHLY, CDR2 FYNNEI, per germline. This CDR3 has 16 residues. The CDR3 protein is CASTTAGESRMRELFF. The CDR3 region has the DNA TGTGCCAGCACCACTGCAGGGGAATCGAGGATGAGGGAGCTGTTTTTT.

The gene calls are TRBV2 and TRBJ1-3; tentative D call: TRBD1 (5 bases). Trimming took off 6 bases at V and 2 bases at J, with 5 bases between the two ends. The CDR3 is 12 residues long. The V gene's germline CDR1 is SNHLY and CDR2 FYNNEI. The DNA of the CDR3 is TGTGCCAGCAGGACAGCTGGAAACACCATATATTTT. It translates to CASRTAGNTIYF.

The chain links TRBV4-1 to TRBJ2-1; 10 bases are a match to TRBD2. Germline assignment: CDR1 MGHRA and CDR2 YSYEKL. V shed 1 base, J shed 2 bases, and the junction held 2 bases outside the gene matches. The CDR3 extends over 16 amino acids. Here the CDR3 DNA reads TGCGCCAGCAGCCAAGGACTAGCGGGTCCCTACAATGAGCAGTTCTTC. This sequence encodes CASSQGLAGPYNEQFF.

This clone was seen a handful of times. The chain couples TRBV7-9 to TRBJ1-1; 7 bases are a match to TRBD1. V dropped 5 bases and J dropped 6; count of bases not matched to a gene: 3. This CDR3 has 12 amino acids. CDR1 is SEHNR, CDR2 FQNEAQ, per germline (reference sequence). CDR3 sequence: CASSRDRPEAFF. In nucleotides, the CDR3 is TGTGCCAGCAGCCGGGACAGACCTGAAGCTTTCTTT.

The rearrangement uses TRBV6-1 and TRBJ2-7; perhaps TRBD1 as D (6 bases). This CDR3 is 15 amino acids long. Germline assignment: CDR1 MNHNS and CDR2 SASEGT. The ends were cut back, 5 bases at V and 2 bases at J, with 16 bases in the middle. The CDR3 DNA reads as TGTGCCAGCAGTTCATTACCGGGACAAGCCTACGAGCAGTACTTC. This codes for CASSSLPGQAYEQYF.

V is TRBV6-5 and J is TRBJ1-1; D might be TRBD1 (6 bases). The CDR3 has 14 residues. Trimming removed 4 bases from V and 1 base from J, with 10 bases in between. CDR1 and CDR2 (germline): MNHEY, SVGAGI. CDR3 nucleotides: TGTGCCAGCAGTTCTGGACAGCGGAACACTGAAGCTTTCTTT. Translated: CASSSGQRNTEAFF.

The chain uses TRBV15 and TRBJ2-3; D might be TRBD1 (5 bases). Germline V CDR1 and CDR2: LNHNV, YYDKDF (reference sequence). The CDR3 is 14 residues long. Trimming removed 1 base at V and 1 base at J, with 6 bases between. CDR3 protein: CATSRVGRTDTQYF. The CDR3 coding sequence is TGTGCCACCAGCAGAGTGGGGCGCACAGATACGCAGTATTTT.

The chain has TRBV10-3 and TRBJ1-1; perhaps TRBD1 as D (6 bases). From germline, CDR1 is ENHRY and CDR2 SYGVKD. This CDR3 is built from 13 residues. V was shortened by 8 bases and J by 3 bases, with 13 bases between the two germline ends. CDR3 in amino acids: CAIAGAGHTEAFF. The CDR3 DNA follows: TGTGCCATCGCAGGGGCAGGTCACACTGAAGCTTTCTTT.

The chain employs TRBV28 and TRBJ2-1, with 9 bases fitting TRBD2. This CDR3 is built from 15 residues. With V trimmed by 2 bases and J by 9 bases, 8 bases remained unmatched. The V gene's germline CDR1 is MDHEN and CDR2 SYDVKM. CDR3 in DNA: TGTGCCAGCAGTTTAGTGCGAGCGGGGGGAGGTGAGCAGTTCTTC. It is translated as CASSLVRAGGGEQFF.

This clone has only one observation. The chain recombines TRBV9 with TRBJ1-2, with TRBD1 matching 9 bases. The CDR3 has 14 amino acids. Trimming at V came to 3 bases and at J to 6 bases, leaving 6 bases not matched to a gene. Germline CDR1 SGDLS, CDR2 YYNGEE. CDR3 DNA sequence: TGTGCCAGCAGCGGGCCGGGACAGGGTAATGGCTACACCTTC. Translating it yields CASSGPGQGNGYTF.

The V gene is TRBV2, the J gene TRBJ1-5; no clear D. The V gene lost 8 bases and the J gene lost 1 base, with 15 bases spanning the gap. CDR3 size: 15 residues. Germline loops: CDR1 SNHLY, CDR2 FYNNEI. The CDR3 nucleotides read TGTGCCAGCCACGGACTGTCGGAGAGCAATCAGCCCCAGCATTTT. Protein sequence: CASHGLSESNQPQHF. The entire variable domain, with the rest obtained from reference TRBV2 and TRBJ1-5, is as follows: EPEVTQTPSHQVTQMGQEVILRCVPISNHLYFYWYRQILGQKVEFLVSFYNNEISEKSEIFDDQFSVERPDGSNFTLKIRSTKLEDSAMYFCASHGLSESNQPQHFGDGTRLSIL.

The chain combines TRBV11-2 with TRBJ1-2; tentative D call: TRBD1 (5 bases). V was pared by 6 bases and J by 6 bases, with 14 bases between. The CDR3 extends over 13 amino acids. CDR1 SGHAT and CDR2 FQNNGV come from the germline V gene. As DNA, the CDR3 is TGTGCCAGCAGTACCCGGGGGTTCGATGGCTACACCTTC. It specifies CASSTRGFDGYTF. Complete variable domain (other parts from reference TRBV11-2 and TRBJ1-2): EAGVAQSPRYKIIEKRQSVAFWCNPISGHATLYWYQQILGQGPKLLIQFQNNGVVDDSQLPKDRFSAERLKGVDSTLKIQPAKLEDSAVYLCASSTRGFDGYTFGSGTRLTVV.

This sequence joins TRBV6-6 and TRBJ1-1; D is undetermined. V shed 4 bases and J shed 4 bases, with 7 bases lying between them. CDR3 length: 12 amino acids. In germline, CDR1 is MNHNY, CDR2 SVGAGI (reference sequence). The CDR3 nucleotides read TGTGCCAGCAGTTCGATTAGCACTGAAGCTTTCTTT. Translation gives CASSSISTEAFF.

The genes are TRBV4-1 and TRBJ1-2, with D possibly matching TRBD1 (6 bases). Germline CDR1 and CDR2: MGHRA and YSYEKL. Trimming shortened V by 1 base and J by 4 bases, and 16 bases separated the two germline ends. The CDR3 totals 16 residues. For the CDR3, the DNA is TGCGCCAGCAGCCAAGCGGGGGGGCGCGGAATCTATGGCTACACCTTC. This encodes CASSQAGGRGIYGYTF.

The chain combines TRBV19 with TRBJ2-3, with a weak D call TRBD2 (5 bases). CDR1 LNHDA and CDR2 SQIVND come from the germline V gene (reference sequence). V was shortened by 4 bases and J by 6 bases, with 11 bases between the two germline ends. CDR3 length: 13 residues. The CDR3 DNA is TGTGCCAGTAGTACCGGGAAATGGGATACGCAGTATTTT. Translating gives CASSTGKWDTQYF.

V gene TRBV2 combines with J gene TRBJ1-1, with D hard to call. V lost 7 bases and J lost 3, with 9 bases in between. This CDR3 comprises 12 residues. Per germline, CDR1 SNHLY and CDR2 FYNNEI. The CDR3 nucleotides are TGTGCCAGCAAAGATGACTACACTGAAGCTTTCTTT. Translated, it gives CASKDDYTEAFF.

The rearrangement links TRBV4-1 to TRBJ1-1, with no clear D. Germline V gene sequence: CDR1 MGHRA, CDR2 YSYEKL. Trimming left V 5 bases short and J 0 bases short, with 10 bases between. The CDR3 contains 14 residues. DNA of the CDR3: TGCGCCAGCAGCGCGGCCCCCATGAACACTGAAGCTTTCTTT. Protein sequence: CASSAAPMNTEAFF.

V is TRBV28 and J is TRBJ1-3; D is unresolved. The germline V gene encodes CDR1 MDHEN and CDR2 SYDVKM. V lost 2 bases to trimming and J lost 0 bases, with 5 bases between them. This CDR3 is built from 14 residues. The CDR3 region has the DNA TGTGCCAGCAGTTTACTCTTCTCTGGAAACACCATATATTTT. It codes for CASSLLFSGNTIYF. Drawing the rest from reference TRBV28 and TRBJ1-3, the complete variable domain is DVKVTQSSRYLVKRTGEKVFLECVQDMDHENMFWYRQDPGLGLRLIYFSYDVKMKEKGDIPEGYSVSREKKERFSLILESASTNQTSMYLCASSLLFSGNTIYFGEGSWLTVV.

The CDR3: CASSLVGATDTQYF. CDR3 bases: TGTGCCAGCAGCTTAGTGGGGGCCACAGATACGCAGTATTTT. The chain recombines TRBV7-2 with TRBJ2-3; D possibly corresponds to TRBD1 (6 bases). CDR1 is SGHTA and CDR2 is FQGNSA in the germline V gene. The CDR3 is 14 residues long. Trimming pared 1 base from V and 2 bases from J, leaving 7 bases between.

As DNA, the CDR3 is TGTGCCAGCAGCTCACAGAACCCTGTGGTAGGCACAGATACGCAGTATTTT. Protein: CASSSQNPVVGTDTQYF. The rearrangement joins TRBV7-2 to TRBJ2-3, with D unclear. Germline V gene sequence: CDR1 SGHTA, CDR2 FQGNSA. This CDR3 contains 17 residues. Trimming stripped 4 bases from V and 1 base from J, with 18 bases between.

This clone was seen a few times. The CDR3 region has the DNA TGCGCCAGCAGCTCCGGCGGGGTTGAGACCCAGTACTTC. It yields the protein CASSSGGVETQYF. The chain carries TRBV10-1 and TRBJ2-5; D is perhaps TRBD2 (6 bases). This CDR3 is built from 13 residues. V shed 6 bases and J shed 5 bases, with 13 bases lying between them. The V gene's germline CDR1 is WNHNN and CDR2 SYGVQD (reference sequence).

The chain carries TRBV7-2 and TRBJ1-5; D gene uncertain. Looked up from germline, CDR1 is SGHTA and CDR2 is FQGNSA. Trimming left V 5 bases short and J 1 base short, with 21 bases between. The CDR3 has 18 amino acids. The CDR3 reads CASSIGPTRGLSNQPQHF. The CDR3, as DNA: TGTGCCAGCAGCATCGGACCGACTCGGGGTTTAAGCAATCAGCCCCAGCATTTT.

Here the CDR3 reads CASIRHSGTSGGKEQYV. CDR3 coding DNA: TGCGCCAGCATACGGCACTCCGGGACTAGCGGGGGTAAAGAGCAGTACGTC. The rearrangement joins TRBV10-1 to TRBJ2-7; 14 positions match TRBD2. Per the germline V gene, CDR1 is WNHNN and CDR2 is SYGVQD (reference sequence). This CDR3 has 17 amino acids. J gave up 7 bases and V 7 bases, and 15 bases lay outside the gene matches.

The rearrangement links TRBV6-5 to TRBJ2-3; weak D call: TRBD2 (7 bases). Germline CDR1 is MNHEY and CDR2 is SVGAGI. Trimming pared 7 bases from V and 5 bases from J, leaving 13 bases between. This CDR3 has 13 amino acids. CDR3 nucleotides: TGTGCCAGCACCCAAGGGGGGGAAGATACGCAGTATTTT. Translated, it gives CASTQGGEDTQYF.

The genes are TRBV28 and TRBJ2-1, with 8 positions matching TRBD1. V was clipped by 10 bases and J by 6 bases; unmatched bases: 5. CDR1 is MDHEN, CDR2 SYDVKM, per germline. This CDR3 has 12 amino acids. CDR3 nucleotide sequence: TGTGCCACCAATACAGGGGGCAATGAGCAGTTCTTC. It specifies CATNTGGNEQFF.

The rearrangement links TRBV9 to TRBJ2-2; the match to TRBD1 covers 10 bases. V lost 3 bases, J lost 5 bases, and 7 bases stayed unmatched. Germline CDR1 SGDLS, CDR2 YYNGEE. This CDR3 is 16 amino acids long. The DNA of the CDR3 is TGTGCCAGCAGCGCGGGGGACAGGGGAGGTACCGGGGAGCTGTTTTTT. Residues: CASSAGDRGGTGELFF.